This T cell receptor beta chain was captured in a study of regulatory T cells in long-lasting Graves disease. Broader study findings: Persistent disease showed a preference for TRBV28, TRBJ1-2 and TRBJ2-5.

Time point reported: newly diagnosed GD, antithyroid drugs for less than 3 months. Preparation of the TCR library used RNA extracted from PBMCs. Library construction for TCR beta used iRepertoire HTBI primers and Arm-PCR of CDR3 regions. TCRdb passed the multiplex PCR reads through MiXCR, listing each CDR3 protein once. The sample lists under 250,000 distinct CDR3 sequences, 20% to 25% occurring once. The CDR3 spans 14 residues. V lost 6 bases and J lost 3; bases outside the gene matches: 4. CDR1 is MNHNS, CDR2 SASEGT, per germline. This clonotype occurred many times. No antigen is known for it. The chain combines TRBV6-1 with TRBJ2-1; 8 bases match TRBD2. Here the sequenced sample was peripheral blood mononuclear cells (PBMCs), taken at new diagnosis, from a patient treated with antithyroid drugs. The TCR comes from a female donor with Graves disease. CDR3 region: CASSLSGVYNEQFF. The CDR3 region has the DNA TGTGCCAGCAGCCTTAGCGGGGTCTACAATGAGCAGTTCTTC.